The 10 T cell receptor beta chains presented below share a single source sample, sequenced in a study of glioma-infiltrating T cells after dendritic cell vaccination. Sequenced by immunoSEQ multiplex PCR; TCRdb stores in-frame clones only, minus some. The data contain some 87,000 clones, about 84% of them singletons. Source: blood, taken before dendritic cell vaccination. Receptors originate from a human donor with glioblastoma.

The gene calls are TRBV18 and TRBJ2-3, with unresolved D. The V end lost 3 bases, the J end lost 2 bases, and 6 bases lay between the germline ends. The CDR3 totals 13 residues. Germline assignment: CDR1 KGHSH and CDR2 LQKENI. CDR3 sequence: CASSPDFTDTQYF. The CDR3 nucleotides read TGTGCCAGCTCACCCGACTTCACAGATACGCAGTATTTT. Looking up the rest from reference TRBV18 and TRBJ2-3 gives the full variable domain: NAGVMQNPRHLVRRRGQEARLRCSPMKGHSHVYWYRQLPEEGLKFMVYLQKENIIDESGMPKERFSAEFPKEGPSILRIQQVVRGDSAAYFCASSPDFTDTQYFGPGTRLTVL.

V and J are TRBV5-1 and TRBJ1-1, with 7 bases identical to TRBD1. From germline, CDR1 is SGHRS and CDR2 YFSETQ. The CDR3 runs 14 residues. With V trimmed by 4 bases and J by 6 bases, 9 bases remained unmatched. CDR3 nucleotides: TGCGCCAGCAGCGCGTATAACAGGGGCTCTGAAGCTTTCTTT. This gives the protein CASSAYNRGSEAFF.

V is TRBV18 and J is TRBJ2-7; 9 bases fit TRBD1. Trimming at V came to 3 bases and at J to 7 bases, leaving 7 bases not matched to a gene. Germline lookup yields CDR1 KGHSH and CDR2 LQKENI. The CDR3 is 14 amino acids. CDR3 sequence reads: CASSPTGGPREQYF. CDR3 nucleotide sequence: TGTGCCAGCTCACCTACAGGGGGCCCGAGAGAGCAGTACTTC.

The CDR3 nucleotides are TGTGCCAGCAGTTCCCTAGCGGCCACCGGGGAGCTGTTTTTT. This sequence encodes CASSSLAATGELFF. The chain recombines TRBV6-6 with TRBJ2-2; 7 nucleotides line up with TRBD2. This CDR3 is built from 14 residues. V lost 4 bases to trimming and J lost 4 bases; unmatched junction nucleotides: 3. CDR1 and CDR2 (germline): MNHNY, SVGAGI (reference sequence).

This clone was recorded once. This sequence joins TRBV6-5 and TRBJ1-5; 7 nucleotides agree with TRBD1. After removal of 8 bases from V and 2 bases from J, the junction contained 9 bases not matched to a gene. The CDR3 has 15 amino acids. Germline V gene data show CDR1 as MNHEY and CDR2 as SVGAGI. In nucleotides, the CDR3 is TGTGCCAGCGTGACAGGGTCGAAGGGCAATCAGCCCCAGCATTTT. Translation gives CASVTGSKGNQPQHF.

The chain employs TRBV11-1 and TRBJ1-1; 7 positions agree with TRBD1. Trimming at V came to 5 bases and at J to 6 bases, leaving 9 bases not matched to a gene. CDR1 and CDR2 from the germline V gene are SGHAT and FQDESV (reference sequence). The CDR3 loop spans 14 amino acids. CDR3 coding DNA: TGTGCCAGCAGCCCCCCCGGGACAGTCCCTGAAGCTTTCTTT. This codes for CASSPPGTVPEAFF.

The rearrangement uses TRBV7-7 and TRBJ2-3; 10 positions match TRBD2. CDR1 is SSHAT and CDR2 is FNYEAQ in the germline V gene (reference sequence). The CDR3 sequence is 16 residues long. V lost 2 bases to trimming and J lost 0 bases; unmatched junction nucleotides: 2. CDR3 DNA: TGTGCCAGCAGCTTAACAGCGGGGGGGAGCACAGATACGCAGTATTTT. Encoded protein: CASSLTAGGSTDTQYF.

The CDR3 loop reads CASSARTSGRPTFF. The CDR3 nucleotides read TGTGCCAGCAGCGCTAGGACTAGCGGGCGCCCGACGTTCTTC. The V and J genes are TRBV9 and TRBJ2-1; 11 bases match TRBD2. Germline V CDR1 and CDR2: SGDLS, YYNGEE. This CDR3 comprises 14 residues. V trimming: 3 bases; J trimming: 15 bases; junction bases outside the gene matches: 11.

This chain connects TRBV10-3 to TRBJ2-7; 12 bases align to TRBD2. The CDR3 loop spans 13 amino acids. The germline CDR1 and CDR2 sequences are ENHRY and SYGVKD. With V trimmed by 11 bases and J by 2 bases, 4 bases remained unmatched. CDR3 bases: TGTGCCGCCAGACTAGCGGGAGCCTACGAGCAGTACTTC. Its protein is CAARLAGAYEQYF.

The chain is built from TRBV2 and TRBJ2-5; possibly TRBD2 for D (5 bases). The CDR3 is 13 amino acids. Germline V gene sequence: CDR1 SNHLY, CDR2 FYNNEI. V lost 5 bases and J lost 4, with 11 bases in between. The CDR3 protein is CASSSGGGETQYF. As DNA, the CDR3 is TGTGCCAGCAGTAGCGGAGGCGGAGAGACCCAGTACTTC.